Many counts were recorded for the clone carrying this T cell receptor (beta chain). These data belong to a study of T cells in Graves' hyperthyroidism and ophthalmopathy. Patients with uncontrolled infections, other autoimmune diseases, pregnancy or lactation were excluded. Using RNA transcripts as the source, TCR beta CDR3 regions were amplified. The HTBI set primed first-round TCR CDR3 RT-PCR. Each CDR3 protein gets one entry after TCRdb re-called the multiplex PCR reads with MiXCR. The top ten clones hold roughly 35% of a sample with 300,000 to 450,000 distinct CDR3 sequences, roughly 15% of them seen once. V lost 0 bases and J 0 bases, leaving 11 bases between the germline ends. This CDR3 comprises 16 residues. Germline lookup yields CDR1 MGHRA and CDR2 YSYEKL.

The origin of this receptor is a woman aged 25 to 39 with Graves' hyperthyroidism that later progressed to Graves' ophthalmopathy. This chain connects TRBV4-1 to TRBJ2-5; D is uncertain. What was sequenced was blood. CDR3 protein: CASSQDPVGNQETQYF. CDR3 in DNA: TGCGCCAGCAGCCAAGATCCGGTCGGAAACCAAGAGACCCAGTACTTC.